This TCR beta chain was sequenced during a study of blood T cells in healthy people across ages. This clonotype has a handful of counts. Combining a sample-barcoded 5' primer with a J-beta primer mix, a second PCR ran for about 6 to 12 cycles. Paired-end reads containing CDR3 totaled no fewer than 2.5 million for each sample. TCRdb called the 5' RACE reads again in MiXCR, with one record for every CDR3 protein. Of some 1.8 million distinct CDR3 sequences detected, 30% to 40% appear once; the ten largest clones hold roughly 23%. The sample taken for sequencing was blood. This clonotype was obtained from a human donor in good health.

CDR3 sequence (DNA): TGCAGCGTCCAACTTGGGGAGATCTATAATTCACCCCTCCACTTT. Its translation: CSVQLGEIYNSPLHF. The rearrangement uses TRBV29-1 and TRBJ1-6; no clear D gene. The ends were cut back, 6 bases at V and 3 bases at J, with 15 bases in the middle. The CDR3 runs 15 residues. Germline lookup yields CDR1 SQVTM and CDR2 ANQGSEA.